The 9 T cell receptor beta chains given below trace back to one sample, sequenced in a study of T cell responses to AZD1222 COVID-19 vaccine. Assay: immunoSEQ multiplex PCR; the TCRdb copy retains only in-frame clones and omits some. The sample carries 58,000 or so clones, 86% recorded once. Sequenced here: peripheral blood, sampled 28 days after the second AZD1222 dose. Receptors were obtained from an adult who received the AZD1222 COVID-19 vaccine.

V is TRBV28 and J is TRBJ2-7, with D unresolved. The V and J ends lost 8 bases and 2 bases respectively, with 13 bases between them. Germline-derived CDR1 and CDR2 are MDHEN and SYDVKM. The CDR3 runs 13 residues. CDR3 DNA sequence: TGTGCCAGCCGAACCTCTGCGGCCTACGAGCAGTACTTC. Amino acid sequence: CASRTSAAYEQYF.

The CDR3 bases are TGTGCCTGGAGTTTAGCGGATGAGCAGTTCTTC. Translation gives CAWSLADEQFF. V usage is TRBV30 and J usage is TRBJ2-1, with a tentative D call TRBD2 (6 bases). Deletions cut 2 bases from V and 8 bases from J, with 7 bases between. Germline loops: CDR1 GTSNPN, CDR2 SVGIG (reference sequence). CDR3 length: 11 residues.

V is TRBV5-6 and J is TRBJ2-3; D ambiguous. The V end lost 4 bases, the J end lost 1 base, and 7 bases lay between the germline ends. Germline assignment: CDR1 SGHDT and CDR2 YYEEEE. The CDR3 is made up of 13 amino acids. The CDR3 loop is CASSRQRTDTQYF. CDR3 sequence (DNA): TGTGCCAGCAGCCGACAACGCACAGATACGCAGTATTTT.

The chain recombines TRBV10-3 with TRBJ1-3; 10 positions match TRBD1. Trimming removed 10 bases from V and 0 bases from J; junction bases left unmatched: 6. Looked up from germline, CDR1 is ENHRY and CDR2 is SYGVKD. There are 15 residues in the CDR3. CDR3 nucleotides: TGTGCCACCCGGGACAGGGGACACTCTGGAAACACCATATATTTT. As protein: CATRDRGHSGNTIYF.

As DNA, the CDR3 is TGTGCCAGTAGTATAGTTCCTCAGGGAGGGCAGCCCCAGCATTTT. Translated: CASSIVPQGGQPQHF. This chain links TRBV19 with TRBJ1-5; D possibly corresponds to TRBD1 (5 bases). The CDR3 loop spans 15 amino acids. V lost 1 base and J 7 bases, leaving 14 bases between the germline ends. The germline V gene has CDR1 LNHDA and CDR2 SQIVND (reference sequence).

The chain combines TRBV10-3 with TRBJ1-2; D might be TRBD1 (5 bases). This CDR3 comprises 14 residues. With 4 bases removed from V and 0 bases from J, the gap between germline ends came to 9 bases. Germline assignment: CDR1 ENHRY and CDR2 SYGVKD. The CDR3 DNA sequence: TGTGCCATCAGTGCCCGGGGCTCTAACTATGGCTACACCTTC. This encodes CAISARGSNYGYTF.

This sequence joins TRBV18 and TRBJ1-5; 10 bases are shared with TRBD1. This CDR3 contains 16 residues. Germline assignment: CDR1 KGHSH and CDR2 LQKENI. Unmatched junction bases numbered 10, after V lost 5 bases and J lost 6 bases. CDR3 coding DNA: TGTGCCAGCTCAACAGACAGGGGGCTCTACGGTCAGCCCCAGCATTTT. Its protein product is CASSTDRGLYGQPQHF. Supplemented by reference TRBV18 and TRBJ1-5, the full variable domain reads NAGVMQNPRHLVRRRGQEARLRCSPMKGHSHVYWYRQLPEEGLKFMVYLQKENIIDESGMPKERFSAEFPKEGPSILRIQQVVRGDSAAYFCASSTDRGLYGQPQHFGDGTRLSIL.

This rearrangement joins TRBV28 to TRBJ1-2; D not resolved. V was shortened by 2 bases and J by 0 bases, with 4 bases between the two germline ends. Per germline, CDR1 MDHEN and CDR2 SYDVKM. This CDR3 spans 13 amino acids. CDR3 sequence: CASSLQANYGYTF. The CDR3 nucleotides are TGTGCCAGCAGTTTACAGGCTAACTATGGCTACACCTTC.

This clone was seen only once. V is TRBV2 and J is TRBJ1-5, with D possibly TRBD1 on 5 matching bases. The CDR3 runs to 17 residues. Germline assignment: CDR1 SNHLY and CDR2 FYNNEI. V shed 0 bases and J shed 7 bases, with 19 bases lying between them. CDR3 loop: CASSEAQVRAGSQPQHF. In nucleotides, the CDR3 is TGTGCCAGCAGTGAAGCGCAAGTCAGGGCAGGGTCGCAGCCCCAGCATTTT.